The present T cell receptor (beta chain) was sequenced within a study of cytomegalovirus exposure and HLA in healthy donors (dated 2017 in TCRdb). The study in broad terms: An earlier analysis of some 620 of the donors reported 276 Gb of sequence data and 117 million unique TCR beta sequences obtained from around 190 million T cells. Using immunosequencing, the study profiled T cell repertoires from 666 subjects and related those repertoires to cytomegalovirus serostatus. About 330 gigabases of sequencing data and approximately 91 million unique TCR sequences made up an early release that covered several hundred HLA-typed donors. Among the approximately 430 genotyped donors, about 85% belonged to the genetic ancestry cluster associated with self-reported Caucasian donors. Along with the roughly 700-subject first cohort, a separate validation cohort of approximately 110 different subjects was used. An earlier analysis of some 500 of the donors used high-throughput TCR beta sequencing to judge whether each TCR beta V gene segment behaved as functional or pseudogenic. Every discovery cohort repertoire had been produced on one sequencing platform. Four or five DR-DQ haplotypes were handled as single units for association and clustering because linkage in the cohort was strong. Across roughly 420 genotyped donors of the cohort, an average of about 240,000 unique TCR beta nucleotide sequences per donor were sequenced, and 15% to 20% of those sequences were non-productive. In a later genetic analysis, genome-wide SNP genotypes for about 60% of the 666 donors were used, and that subset was treated as a discovery cohort. Donor age, sex, ethnicity and CMV serostatus were compiled together with the repertoire data. In a later analysis, previously published TCR beta repertoires from 600 to 850 donors were re-analyzed and high-resolution HLA genotyping was added so that TCR occurrence patterns could be studied. Typing coverage differed by locus: A, B, C, DRB1 and DQB1 were typed in roughly 629-630 donors, DQA1 in approximately 520, DPA1 in approximately 610, and DPB1 in roughly 450. In the later analysis, no new phenotypic data were used to find candidate immune exposures; instead, reliance was placed on TCR beta sequences and their occurrence across donors. The study aimed to test whether cataloging public T cell receptors could reveal signatures of past pathogen exposure. To predict cytomegalovirus infection status, the study brought together high-throughput TCR immunosequencing, statistical association of individual TCRs with disease status, and machine learning. HLA typing included class I and class II loci at four-digit resolution. Overall results and qualifications from the work: Linkage disequilibrium might explain the correlated functional status among segregating V segments, but an unknown experimental factor could not be ruled out. HLA typing was unavailable for some donors at each locus, so association tests used only the typed subset. According to a later analysis, most CMV-associated TCR beta chains appeared to be HLA-restricted, and the HLA associations seemed to be driven largely by CMV exposure. A few of the identified cytomegalovirus-associated TCR beta chains were confirmed in vitro to be specific for cytomegalovirus antigens. The classifier was reported to diagnose cytomegalovirus status with high specificity and sensitivity in both the original and validation cohorts. Across donors, most TCR sequences were observed very rarely, whereas some public TCRs were present in many individuals. A group of highly shared sequence variants was considered likely to be a technical artifact of the sequencing pipeline. Some IMGT-functional V segments, including TRBV6-2 and TRBV6-3, could not be told apart with the 87-base-pair reads, so those segments were excluded. In an earlier analysis of about 600 of the donors, most TCR beta V segments appeared in productive rearrangements about 90% or about 30% of the time, broadly matching IMGT annotations. A later genetic analysis associated a missense DCLRE1C variant with V-gene and J-gene trimming of TCR beta chains, and an independent cohort replicated the association. A later analysis found that HLA-associated TCR beta chains were more clonally expanded and had lower generation probabilities than equally common non-associated chains. At a false discovery rate of 0.05, a later analysis linked roughly 17,000 TCR beta sequences to specific HLA alleles. Sequencing depth was assumed to be roughly uniform across donors in the presence/absence analyses, though that assumption may not hold. Because counts were too low, approximately 15 rarely observed V segments, including chromosome 9 orphons, were excluded from the earlier analysis of some 540 of the donors. The authors suggested that the approach could potentially be extended to other disease states and immunological phenotypes. The cohort was sequenced for TCR beta chains only, and without alpha or paired-chain data the features that could be detected were limited. Strong co-occurrence of HLA alleles, especially DR and DQ, made assigning TCR associations to individual alleles difficult. A total of roughly 160 TCR beta chains were listed by the study as associated with cytomegalovirus. According to a later analysis, TCR association rates differed among HLA loci, with DRB1 alleles showing the most associated TCRs and HLA-C alleles showing the fewest. A later analysis reported that several top co-occurrence clusters appeared linked to parvovirus B19, influenza, CMV and Epstein-Barr virus. A further reported finding was that TCR beta sequences accurately predicted the HLA-A and HLA-B alleles for most subjects in the first cohort. In a later genetic analysis, fewer N-insertions in productive TCRs were reported among donors in an Asian-associated ancestry cluster than the roughly 640-donor mean. The only immune exposure information available for the cohort was CMV serostatus.

Libraries were constructed by the immunoSEQ multiplex PCR assay. The multiplex PCR relied on a mix of 60 forward primers for TCR Vbeta segments and 13 reverse primers for TCR Jbeta segments. A multiplex PCR assay on genomic DNA amplified the CDR3 region of rearranged TCR beta genes. The Illumina HiSeq System was used to sequence the amplified TCR beta libraries as 87-base-pair reads. In the original analysis: A later analysis tallied around 80 million unique TCR beta chains across the 700 or so repertoires, and around 12 million of those chains were shared by two or more donors. Raw reads were error-corrected and collapsed into unique sequences with a nearest-neighbor algorithm that merged closely related sequences to remove PCR and sequencing errors. V, D and J gene segments were assigned by aligning CDR3 sequences to IMGT reference sequences. For a sequence to be retained, a match of at least six nucleotides to both a V gene segment and a J gene segment was required. A rearrangement counted as productive if the CDR3 had no stop codons and remained in frame with V and J, and every other rearrangement counted as non-productive. CDR3 was defined by IMGT convention, running from the second conserved V-encoded cysteine to the conserved J-encoded phenylalanine. In an earlier analysis of just under 600 of the donors, sequences lacking an unambiguous match to a single V gene segment were excluded. In an earlier analysis of 450 to 700 of the donors, V segments were called functional above 56.7% productive rearrangements and were called segregating when the between-donor standard deviation exceeded 5%. To diagnose cytomegalovirus status from the catalog of TCR beta chain sequences, a statistical classification framework was built. A later analysis assigned V and J genes by comparing TCR nucleotide sequences with IMGT/GENE-DB human TR gene sequences. A later analysis assigned CDR3 sequences and most-parsimonious VDJ recombination scenarios with the TCRdist pipeline. In a later analysis, each TCR beta chain was defined by its CDR3 amino acid sequence together with its V-gene family, and reads lacking a unique V-gene family were excluded. A later analysis removed nearly 600 highly shared, low-generation-probability nucleotide sequences to deal with suspected cross-contamination and a sequencing artifact. In a later analysis, a clonal expansion index for each public chain was calculated from normalized within-repertoire ranks of inferred template counts. A later analysis computed generation probabilities with a VDJ recombination model fitted to out-of-frame rearrangements, and checked the results against IGoR. A later analysis scored TCR-TCR, TCR-HLA and TCR-CMV co-occurrence with hypergeometric tests, applying a repertoire-size bias correction to TCR pairs. In a later analysis, false discovery rates were estimated by permuting HLA or CMV assignments 20 times. In a later analysis, co-occurring TCRs were grouped using DBSCAN, with TCRdist sequence similarity added in when clustering inside HLA-allele-positive subsets. Repertoires with fewer than 30,000 or more than 120,000 public chains were left out of co-occurrence clustering, as were a handful of repertoires with anomalous nucleotide sharing. In its TCRdb copy, this immuneACCESS table keeps in-frame sequences only and misses some clones. Where compared with another copy, unresolved V genes explain less than half of these, and the others have no known cause. The DNA was the basis for D and trimming; V, J and clone size are from that table. The sample yields under 200,000 clones; 77% were counted once. The top ten hold around 3.1% of the sample.

The cohort was made up of approximately 670 healthy bone marrow donors. At the time of sampling, every cohort member was nominally healthy, though immune exposures that went unrecorded were likely present. The donor tested CMV seronegative, placing the donor among the 350 or so seronegative members of the cohort. A peripheral blood sample was collected from each donor, and TCR beta sequencing was performed on peripheral blood mononuclear cells. The Qiagen DNeasy Blood Extraction Kit was used to extract genomic DNA from the blood cell samples. Measured from the cysteine to the phenylalanine, the CDR3 is 13 residues long. Of the read, only the CDR3 DNA is kept; its 39 bases are in frame from base 1. CDR1 MDHEN and CDR2 SYDVKM are derived from the germline V gene. V is shortened by 5 bases, J by 1 base, and the region joining them spans 8 bases. About this clone itself: What this receptor recognizes is not known. Base qualities were left out, and no much larger clone turns up one base away. Other DNA sequences in this sample translate to the same CDR3.

The clonotype was recovered from a female donor in good health and CMV-seronegative. The sequence links TRBV28 to TRBJ1-2; a weak D assignment points to TRBD1 (5 bases agree). Sequencing used PBMCs. Read as DNA, the sequence is TGTGCCAGCAGTCCACAGGTTAACTATGGCTACACCTTC. Its protein product is CASSPQVNYGYTF.